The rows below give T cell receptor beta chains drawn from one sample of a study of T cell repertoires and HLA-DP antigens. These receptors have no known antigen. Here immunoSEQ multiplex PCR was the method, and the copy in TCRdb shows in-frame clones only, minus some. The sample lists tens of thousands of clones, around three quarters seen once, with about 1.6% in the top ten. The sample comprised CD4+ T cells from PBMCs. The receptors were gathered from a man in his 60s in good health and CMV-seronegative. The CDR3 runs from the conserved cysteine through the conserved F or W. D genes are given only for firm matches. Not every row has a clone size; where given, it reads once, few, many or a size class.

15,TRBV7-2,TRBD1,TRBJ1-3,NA,TGTGCCAGCAGCCCCGACAGGGGGGTAGGAAACACCATATATTTT,CASSPDRGVGNTIYF
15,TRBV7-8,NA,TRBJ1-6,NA,TGTGCCAGCAGCTTAGCGGAAGGTTGGCATTCACCCCTCCACTTT,CASSLAEGWHSPLHF
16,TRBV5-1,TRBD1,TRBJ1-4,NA,TGCGCCAGCAGCTTGGGTTACAGGGGCCGGAATGAAAAACTGTTTTTT,CASSLGYRGRNEKLFF
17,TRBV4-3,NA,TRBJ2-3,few,TGCGCCAGCAGCCAAGAGGCGGGGTACAGGGGTTTGGATACGCAGTATTTT,CASSQEAGYRGLDTQYF
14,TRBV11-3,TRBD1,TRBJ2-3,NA,TGTGCCAGCAGCGTCCTAGGGGGCCAGGATACGCAGTATTTT,CASSVLGGQDTQYF
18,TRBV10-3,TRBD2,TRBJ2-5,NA,TGTGCCATCAGAGGAGGGACTAGCGGGGGAGGGTACCAAGAGACCCAGTACTTC,CAIRGGTSGGGYQETQYF
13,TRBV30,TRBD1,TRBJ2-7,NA,TGTGCCTGGACCTGGACAGGGACCTACGAGCAGTACTTC,CAWTWTGTYEQYF
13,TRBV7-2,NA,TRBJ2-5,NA,TGTGCCAGCAGCTTAGTTCGGCAAGAGACCCAGTACTTC,CASSLVRQETQYF
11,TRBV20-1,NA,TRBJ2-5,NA,TGCAGTGCTAGATCCGTCGAGACCCAGTACTTC,CSARSVETQYF
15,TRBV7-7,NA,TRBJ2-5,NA,TGTGCCAGCAGCTTAGTTGGGCCGGGATCCGGGACCCAGTACTTC,CASSLVGPGSGTQYF
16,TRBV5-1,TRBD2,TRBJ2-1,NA,TGCGCCAGCAGCCCCCCCCGCGGGGGGGGGAACAATGAGCAGTTCTTC,CASSPPRGGGNNEQFF
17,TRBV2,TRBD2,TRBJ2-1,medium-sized,TGTGCCAGCAGTGAATTCCCGACTAGCGGGGGGGCGGATGAGCAGTTCTTC,CASSEFPTSGGADEQFF
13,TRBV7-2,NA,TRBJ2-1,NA,TGTGCCAGCAGCTTAGCGGGTGGGAATGAGCAGTTCTTC,CASSLAGGNEQFF
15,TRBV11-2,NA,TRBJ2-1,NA,TGTGCCAGCAGCTTAAGGGCAGGTGGGAGCAATGAGCAGTTCTTC,CASSLRAGGSNEQFF
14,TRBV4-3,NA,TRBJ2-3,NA,TGCGCCAGCAGCCCACGCGAAGGGATAGATACGCAGTATTTT,CASSPREGIDTQYF
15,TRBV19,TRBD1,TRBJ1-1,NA,TGTGCCAGTAGTCCCCGGGACAGGGGGCAAGCTGAAGCTTTCTTT,CASSPRDRGQAEAFF
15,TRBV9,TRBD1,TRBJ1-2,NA,TGTGCCAGCAGCGCCGGAGGAGGGACAGGGGAAGGCTACACCTTC,CASSAGGGTGEGYTF
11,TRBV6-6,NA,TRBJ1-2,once,TGTGCCAGCAGTTACTCGACTGGCTACACCTTC,CASSYSTGYTF
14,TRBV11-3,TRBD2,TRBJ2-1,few,TGTGCCAGCAGCCTAGCGGGGGGGTACAATGAGCAGTTCTTC,CASSLAGGYNEQFF
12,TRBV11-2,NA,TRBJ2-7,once,TGTGCCAGCAGCTTAGGAGGGGCAGAGCAGTACTTC,CASSLGGAEQYF
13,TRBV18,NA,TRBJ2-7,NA,TGTGCCAGCTCACCACAGGCAGTCTACGAGCAGTACTTC,CASSPQAVYEQYF
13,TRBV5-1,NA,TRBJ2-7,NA,TGCGCCAGCAGCCAGGGACAAATCTACGAGCAGTACTTC,CASSQGQIYEQYF